The next 4 T cell receptor beta chains were all read from a single sample in a study of blood T cell repertoires in COVID-19. The data were produced by immunoSEQ multiplex PCR, yet TCRdb's version contains in-frame clones alone and is incomplete. Among fewer than 150,000 clones listed, roughly four fifths were seen once. Sequencing was carried out using PBMCs or T cells enriched from blood (not recorded which). These receptors were obtained from a young man who had recovered from COVID-19.

The V and J genes are TRBV10-3 and TRBJ2-3, with 15 bases aligning to TRBD2. From germline, CDR1 is ENHRY and CDR2 SYGVKD. CDR3 length: 15 amino acids. The junction had 5 bases not matched to a gene; V was cut back by 8 bases and J by 5 bases. The CDR3 DNA sequence: TGTGCCATCCGGACTAGCGGGGGGGAGGTAGATACGCAGTATTTT. This sequence encodes CAIRTSGGEVDTQYF.

This clone occurred once. The rearrangement joins TRBV7-9 to TRBJ2-2, with 10 bases lining up with TRBD1. Germline CDR1 SEHNR, CDR2 FQNEAQ (reference sequence). V lost 3 bases to trimming and J lost 2 bases; unmatched junction nucleotides: 3. The CDR3 totals 16 residues. The CDR3 loop is CASSLGTGVNTGELFF. The CDR3 DNA follows: TGTGCCAGCAGCTTGGGGACAGGGGTCAACACCGGGGAGCTGTTTTTT.

This clone was picked up one time. V and J are TRBV18 and TRBJ2-5; 9 positions agree with TRBD2. This CDR3 has 15 amino acids. The junction had 4 bases not matched to a gene; V was cut back by 3 bases and J by 2 bases. The V gene's germline CDR1 is KGHSH and CDR2 LQKENI. CDR3 region: CASSPPGLAQETQYF. The DNA of the CDR3 is TGTGCCAGCTCACCCCCAGGACTAGCGCAAGAGACCCAGTACTTC.

The genes are TRBV11-2 and TRBJ1-6, with D maybe TRBD1 (6 bases). The germline V gene has CDR1 SGHAT and CDR2 FQNNGV. This CDR3 is built from 15 residues. V lost 2 bases to trimming and J lost 9 bases, with 14 bases between them. CDR3 nucleotides: TGTGCCAGCAGCTTATTTACAGGGTTATCTTCACCCCTCCACTTT. This gives the protein CASSLFTGLSSPLHF.